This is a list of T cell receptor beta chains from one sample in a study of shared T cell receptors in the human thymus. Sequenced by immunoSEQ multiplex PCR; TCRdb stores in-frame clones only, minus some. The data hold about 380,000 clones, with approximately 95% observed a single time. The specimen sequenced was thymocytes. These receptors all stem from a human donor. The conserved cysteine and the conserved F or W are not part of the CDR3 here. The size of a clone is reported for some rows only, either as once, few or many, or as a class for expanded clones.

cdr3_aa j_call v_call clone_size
ASGLKATGLF TRBJ2-1 TRBV12-5 -
AWSLIPGDPEAF TRBJ1-1 TRBV30 -
ASSFLGGGPSNYGYT TRBJ1-2 TRBV28 -
ASRGRLGYT TRBJ1-2 TRBV21-1 -
ASISDSGGQETQY TRBJ2-5 TRBV5-4 -
ASSDTGASNYGYT TRBJ1-2 TRBV9 once
ASSEEERGLAHTDTQY TRBJ2-3 TRBV2 -
ASSESLYSDTEAF TRBJ1-1 TRBV6-1 once
AWGGQGNNEQY TRBJ2-7 TRBV30 -
ASRRLGLAGVRGLTGELF TRBJ2-2 TRBV27 -
ASSYSDYSVVAF TRBJ1-1 TRBV6-5 -
ASSLTDRASTGELF TRBJ2-2 TRBV27 -
GSSFMSSGGQTFYGYT TRBJ1-2 TRBV5-5 -
ASSLVPGAPVYGYT TRBJ1-2 TRBV5-1 -
ASSPDLIQGGTEAF TRBJ1-1 TRBV18 -
ASRVENTEAF TRBJ1-1 TRBV2 -
ASRGPKDYEQY TRBJ2-7 TRBV7-6 -
ASSAGQGMSGEQY TRBJ2-7 TRBV10-1 -
ASSAGTQNQPQH TRBJ1-5 TRBV7-9 -
ASSEYGDRVTGELF TRBJ2-2 TRBV10-1 -
ASNPGPGDGYT TRBJ1-2 TRBV27 once
ASSPWTSGSGTDTQY TRBJ2-3 TRBV5-1 -
ASTIRVPKNIQY TRBJ2-4 TRBV23-1 once
ASSPLLAELPANTGELF TRBJ2-2 TRBV18 once
ASSLDRTGGRVNYGYT TRBJ1-2 TRBV28 -
ASSKLRQGQTQY TRBJ2-5 TRBV21-1 few
ASRGGLHTGELF TRBJ2-2 TRBV6-4 -
ASSLASAQETQY TRBJ2-5 TRBV7-2 -
ASSPPSHSGNTIY TRBJ1-3 TRBV18 -
ASSAGSWASNTEAF TRBJ1-1 TRBV2 -
ASSRPPDTQY TRBJ2-3 TRBV18 -
ASSTSRDPTLEEQY TRBJ2-7 TRBV5-1 -
ATSRVGTEYEQY TRBJ2-7 TRBV15 -
ASRGGRALAEGHNEQF TRBJ2-1 TRBV21-1 -
ASSPSRVWKETQY TRBJ2-5 TRBV5-4 -
ASSQGQDTQY TRBJ2-3 TRBV4-2 -
AHLKGLDGYT TRBJ1-2 TRBV30 -
ASTREPASPLH TRBJ1-6 TRBV7-9 -
ASNPGFQGTQY TRBJ2-5 TRBV2 once
ASSQHPGLAGGGEQF TRBJ2-1 TRBV10-1 -
ASRVRGGPGGQF TRBJ2-1 TRBV5-6 -
ASSLLPPRELFNEKLF TRBJ1-4 TRBV28 -
ASSENTHSMNTEAF TRBJ1-1 TRBV10-1 -
ASSESTSDEQY TRBJ2-7 TRBV10-1 once
ASSSTRTGGGYT TRBJ1-2 TRBV27 -
ASSLSPFRTGGVLNTIY TRBJ1-3 TRBV27 once
ASSFGSTDTQY TRBJ2-3 TRBV5-6 -